What follows are 11 T cell receptor beta chains derived from one specimen sequenced in a study of Ad26.COV2.S vaccination and SARS-CoV-2 variants. Libraries were prepared by immunoSEQ multiplex PCR; TCRdb keeps only in-frame clonotypes and omits some of them. The table shows more than 300,000 clones, with around four fifths occurring only once. Treatment: around 19 received Ad26.COV2.S at low or high dose, single or two shots; about five received placebo; per-sample allocation not given. Following the first vaccine or placebo injection, samples were taken on day 63. This sample comprised peripheral blood, obtained in a trial of Ad26.COV2.S vaccine versus placebo. Source of these receptors: a person aged 18-65 years who received the Ad26.COV2.S COVID-19 vaccine or a placebo.

V and J are TRBV5-1 and TRBJ2-2, with 7 positions matching TRBD1. The CDR3 has 15 residues. Germline V CDR1 and CDR2: SGHRS, YFSETQ. V dropped 4 bases and J dropped 1; count of bases not matched to a gene: 4. Here the CDR3 DNA reads TGCGCCAGCAGCCGGGGACAGCGGAACACCGGGGAGCTGTTTTTT. Amino acid sequence: CASSRGQRNTGELFF.

The chain couples TRBV27 to TRBJ1-2; possibly TRBD1 for D (5 bases). Germline V gene sequence: CDR1 MNHEY, CDR2 SMNVEV (reference sequence). This CDR3 has 14 residues. The ends were cut back, 6 bases at V and 4 bases at J, with 15 bases in the middle. The CDR3 coding sequence is TGTGCCAGCAGGCCAAACGGGGCTGGCTATGGCTACACCTTC. Its protein product is CASRPNGAGYGYTF.

The chain recombines TRBV28 with TRBJ1-2, with D tentatively TRBD1 (5 bases). Per the germline V gene, CDR1 is MDHEN and CDR2 is SYDVKM. CDR3 length: 15 amino acids. V was trimmed by 2 bases and J by 6 bases, leaving 16 bases between them. The CDR3 spells CASSLGQGFRHGYTF. DNA of the CDR3: TGTGCCAGCAGTTTAGGCCAGGGCTTCCGGCATGGCTACACCTTC.

Worth noting for this clone: The CDR3 ends on some other residue instead of the conserved phenylalanine or tryptophan, so this is likely a read error. No DNA is shown, since the ends of the CDR3 on it are uncertain; the CDR3 is the one TCRdb lists. CDR3 protein: CARSTCGGAR. The rearrangement uses TRBV5-3 and TRBJ1-2. TRBV5-3 has ORF status, its function being uncertain. The CDR3 is 10 residues long, counting both termini.

The rearrangement links TRBV28 to TRBJ1-1; 8 bases match TRBD1. Per the germline V gene, CDR1 is MDHEN and CDR2 is SYDVKM. The junction had 5 bases not matched to a gene; V was cut back by 2 bases and J by 6 bases. CDR3 length equals 14 residues. CDR3 amino acids: CASSLRQGASEAFF. Written as DNA, the CDR3 is TGTGCCAGCAGTTTACGGCAGGGGGCCTCTGAAGCTTTCTTT.

V gene TRBV11-2 combines with J gene TRBJ2-1; 11 bases are a match to TRBD2. V shed 5 bases and J 5 bases; nucleotides not matched to a gene: 5. Germline CDR1 reads SGHAT; CDR2 reads FQNNGV. This CDR3 has 15 residues. The CDR3 region is CASSPRLAGHNEQFF. The CDR3 DNA sequence: TGTGCCAGCAGCCCCAGACTAGCGGGGCACAATGAGCAGTTCTTC.

CDR3 region: CASSLGQDLYNEQFF. The CDR3 region has the DNA TGTGCCAGCTCATTGGGACAGGATCTCTACAATGAGCAGTTCTTC. The chain is built from TRBV18 and TRBJ2-1; 8 nucleotides agree with TRBD1. This CDR3 is 15 amino acids long. CDR1 and CDR2 (germline): KGHSH, LQKENI. V gave up 5 bases and J gave up 3 bases; unmatched junction bases: 6.

Many counts were recorded for this clone. The V and J genes are TRBV5-1 and TRBJ2-7, with 8 bases identical to TRBD2. V gave up 4 bases and J gave up 2 bases; unmatched junction bases: 8. From germline, CDR1 is SGHRS and CDR2 YFSETQ. The CDR3 loop spans 15 amino acids. The CDR3: CASSPLAGGPYEQYF. CDR3 nucleotides: TGCGCCAGCAGCCCTCTTGCGGGGGGACCCTACGAGCAGTACTTC.

The table lists this clone with a few counts. V and J are TRBV3-1 (or the pseudogene TRBV3-2) and TRBJ1-1; 7 nucleotides agree with TRBD1. The CDR3 contains 13 residues. Unmatched junction bases numbered 7, after V lost 4 bases and J lost 8 bases. From germline, CDR1 is LGHDT and CDR2 YNNKEL (reference sequence). The CDR3 here is CASSPGGEQEAFF. In DNA form, the CDR3 reads TGTGCCAGCAGCCCAGGGGGAGAACAAGAAGCTTTCTTT.

CDR3 DNA sequence: TGTGCTAGTGGGGGCAGGGGAGAGACCCAGTACTTC. Its protein product is CASGGRGETQYF. V and J are TRBV12-5 and TRBJ2-5; D is perhaps TRBD1 (6 bases). The CDR3 length is 12 residues. Germline V CDR1 and CDR2: LGHNT, FRNRAP. V lost 6 bases and J lost 4, with 9 bases in between. The full variable domain, rest sourced from reference TRBV12-5 and TRBJ2-5, is DARVTQTPRHKVTEMGQEVTMRCQPILGHNTVFWYRQTMMQGLELLAYFRNRAPLDDSGMPKDRFSAEMPDATLATLKIQPSEPRDSAVYFCASGGRGETQYFGPGTRLLVL.

The CDR3 here is CASSTGQGYGTDTQYF. The CDR3 DNA sequence: TGTGCCAGCAGCACCGGACAGGGGTATGGCACAGATACGCAGTATTTT. V gene TRBV5-4 combines with J gene TRBJ2-3, with 9 bases lining up with TRBD1. With 4 bases clipped from V and 1 base from J, the junction kept 7 bases outside the gene matches. The CDR3 has 16 amino acids. Germline loops: CDR1 SGHNT, CDR2 YYREEE (reference sequence).